The 12 T cell receptor beta chains presented below share a single source sample, sequenced in a study of siplizumab effects on memory and regulatory T cells. Measured with immunoSEQ multiplex PCR; TCRdb has only the in-frame clones, and not every one. The table lists 85,000 or so clones, approximately 95% of them singletons. Sequenced: CD8+ T cells sorted from blood. These receptors were obtained from a human donor in good health.

The V and J genes are TRBV29-1 and TRBJ2-4; TRBD2 matches at 7 bases. The CDR3 contains 13 residues. Losses at the gene ends were 7 bases for V and 6 bases for J; bases not matched to a gene: 9. CDR1 SQVTM and CDR2 ANQGSEA come from the germline V gene. The CDR3, as DNA: TGCAGCGCTCCAGCGGGGCCGGGAAACATTCAGTACTTC. Its translation: CSAPAGPGNIQYF.

The V gene is TRBV7-9, the J gene TRBJ1-1, with 8 bases matching TRBD1. Germline CDR1 is SEHNR and CDR2 is FQNEAQ (reference sequence). With 5 bases clipped from V and 0 bases from J, the junction kept 5 bases outside the gene matches. CDR3 length: 15 amino acids. The CDR3 sequence: CASSPSGGLNTEAFF. CDR3 nucleotide sequence: TGTGCCAGCAGCCCCTCAGGGGGCCTGAACACTGAAGCTTTCTTT.

The J gene is TRBJ2-7, the V gene TRBV4-1; D gene uncertain. From germline, CDR1 is MGHRA and CDR2 YSYEKL. The V and J ends lost 1 base and 2 bases respectively, with 15 bases between them. The CDR3 is 16 residues long. In nucleotides, the CDR3 is TGCGCCAGCAGCCAAGGCCCGGCCGCCACAGCCTACGAGCAGTACTTC. This gives the protein CASSQGPAATAYEQYF.

This clone was recorded only once. The V gene is TRBV9, the J gene TRBJ2-1, with D uncertain. From germline, CDR1 is SGDLS and CDR2 YYNGEE. V lost 0 bases, J lost 8 bases, and 6 bases lay in between. This CDR3 is built from 12 residues. The CDR3 DNA sequence: TGTGCCAGCAGCGTAGGAGACGATGAGCAGTTCTTC. Translated, it gives CASSVGDDEQFF.

This clone was seen only once. This specimen includes other DNA sequences encoding the same CDR3. The V gene is TRBV19, the J gene TRBJ1-5, with 7 nucleotides matching TRBD1. Per germline, CDR1 LNHDA and CDR2 SQIVND (reference sequence). The CDR3 totals 13 residues. With 5 bases clipped from V and 4 bases from J, the junction kept 2 bases outside the gene matches. CDR3 protein: CASSPGGNQPQHF. As DNA, the CDR3 is TGTGCCAGTAGTCCAGGGGGGAATCAGCCCCAGCATTTT.

The V call is TRBV29-1, the J call TRBJ2-1; 12 nucleotides line up with TRBD1. J lost 7 bases, V lost 5 bases, and 6 bases had no gene match. The CDR3 extends over 14 amino acids. CDR1 is SQVTM and CDR2 is ANQGSEA in the germline V gene. CDR3 in DNA: TGCAGCGTTCCTTGGGGACAGGGGGCAAATGAGCAGTTCTTC. As protein: CSVPWGQGANEQFF.

The rearrangement links TRBV4-1 to TRBJ2-2; 7 bases map to TRBD1. The CDR3 spans 14 residues. Germline V CDR1 and CDR2: MGHRA, YSYEKL. Trimming cost V 5 bases and J 5 bases; bases outside gene matches: 5. The CDR3 DNA is TGCGCCAGCAGCGAACGACAGGGAACCGGGGAGCTGTTTTTT. Protein product: CASSERQGTGELFF.

The chain is built from TRBV4-1 and TRBJ2-5, with 8 nucleotides matching TRBD1. Germline CDR1 reads MGHRA; CDR2 reads YSYEKL. The CDR3 has 16 amino acids. J was trimmed by 4 bases and V by 1 base; bases with no gene match: 8. The CDR3 loop is CASSQVATGVVETQYF. The CDR3 DNA reads as TGCGCCAGCAGCCAAGTAGCGACAGGGGTAGTAGAGACCCAGTACTTC.

CDR3 nucleotide sequence: TGCAGTGCTATGCAGAACTATGGCTACACCTTC. It encodes CSAMQNYGYTF. The J gene is TRBJ1-2, the V gene TRBV20-1; no clear D gene. The ends were cut back, 4 bases at V and 2 bases at J, with 5 bases in the middle. Germline loops: CDR1 DFQATT, CDR2 SNEGSKA (reference sequence). The CDR3 sequence is 11 residues long.

The chain carries TRBV5-1 and TRBJ1-1; weak D call: TRBD1 (5 bases). CDR3 length equals 17 residues. Germline loops: CDR1 SGHRS, CDR2 YFSETQ. V lost 0 bases and J 0 bases, leaving 15 bases between the germline ends. The CDR3 DNA reads TGCGCCAGCAGCTTGGCCCCAGCAACAGGAGTGAACACTGAAGCTTTCTTT. Translation: CASSLAPATGVNTEAFF.

The J gene is TRBJ2-1, the V gene TRBV30; 7 positions match TRBD2. The CDR3 spans 13 residues. Germline-derived CDR1 and CDR2 are GTSNPN and SVGIG (reference sequence). With 2 bases clipped from V and 10 bases from J, the junction kept 8 bases outside the gene matches. In DNA, the CDR3 is TGTGCCTGGAGTCTCCAGCGGGATAACGAGCAGTTCTTC. Encoded protein: CAWSLQRDNEQFF.

This clone was counted a single time. J is TRBJ2-1 and V is TRBV7-3, with 7 bases identical to TRBD2. Unmatched junction bases numbered 14, after V lost 5 bases and J lost 10 bases. The CDR3 runs to 15 residues. Germline loops: CDR1 SGHTA, CDR2 FQGTGA. The CDR3 DNA reads as TGTGCCAGCAGCGAAACCCCCCGGGAGGCTTGGGAGCAGTTCTTC. Its translation: CASSETPREAWEQFF.